Following are 14 T cell receptor beta chains from one sample sequenced in a study of blood T cell repertoires in COVID-19. Some clones are missing from TCRdb's copy, which holds only in-frame ones; the method was immunoSEQ multiplex PCR. Seen here are about 59,000 clones, roughly 85% observed once, and the top ten hold approximately 20%. The sequencing sample was made of peripheral blood. These receptors came from a human donor in a cohort sampled during active COVID-19.

The V call is TRBV11-3, the J call TRBJ2-6; possible D gene TRBD2, 5 bases. V dropped 1 base and J dropped 1 base, with 5 bases sitting between them. Germline V gene lookup returns CDR1 SGHNT and CDR2 YENEEA. CDR3 length: 15 residues. The CDR3, as DNA: TGTGCCAGCAGCTTAGGAGGGTCTGGGGCCAACGTCCTGACTTTC. This encodes CASSLGGSGANVLTF.

This chain links TRBV7-9 with TRBJ2-1, with a tentative D call TRBD2 (6 bases). Trimming shortened V by 5 bases and J by 2 bases, and 13 bases separated the two germline ends. Germline-derived CDR1 and CDR2 are SEHNR and FQNEAQ (reference sequence). The CDR3 sequence is 15 residues long. The CDR3 sequence: CASSPVGGAYNEQFF. CDR3 nucleotide sequence: TGTGCCAGCAGCCCTGTGGGCGGGGCCTACAATGAGCAGTTCTTC.

V is TRBV21-1 and J is TRBJ1-1. TRBV21-1 is a known pseudogene. The CDR3 has 15 amino acids. The CDR3 coding sequence is TGTGCCAGCAGCAAAACACTCGAAAGCCGGGGAGGAGCTTTCTTT. Translation gives CASSKTLESRGGAFF.

The chain recombines TRBV2 with TRBJ1-2, with 7 nucleotides matching TRBD1. Germline V gives CDR1 SNHLY, CDR2 FYNNEI. This CDR3 is built from 14 residues. The V gene end was trimmed by 4 bases and the J gene end by 7 bases; junction bases not matched to a gene: 9. CDR3 region: CASSGSQGQTGYTF. The CDR3, as DNA: TGTGCCAGCAGTGGATCACAGGGGCAAACTGGCTACACCTTC.

This clone was seen only once. The chain's CDR3 is CASSLTQTTNTGELFF. The CDR3 DNA reads TGTGCCAGCAGCTTAACACAAACAACGAACACCGGGGAGCTGTTTTTT. The gene calls are TRBV11-3 and TRBJ2-2, with no clear D. With 2 bases removed from V and 0 bases from J, the gap between germline ends came to 10 bases. Germline V CDR1 and CDR2: SGHNT, YENEEA. The CDR3 runs 16 residues.

On this clone itself: Additional DNA sequences in this sample encode the identical CDR3. J is TRBJ2-7 and V is TRBV7-2; 8 positions agree with TRBD2. CDR1 SGHTA and CDR2 FQGNSA come from the germline V gene. V trimming: 1 base; J trimming: 1 base; junction bases outside the gene matches: 6. The CDR3 totals 16 residues. The CDR3 DNA follows: TGTGCCAGCAGCTTAGATGGCGGGGGGACTTCCTACGAGCAGTACTTC. Protein: CASSLDGGGTSYEQYF.

The chain recombines TRBV5-4 with TRBJ2-3; D is possibly TRBD2 (6 bases). V was clipped by 5 bases and J by 0 bases, with 13 bases between them. CDR3 length equals 15 residues. The germline V gene encodes CDR1 SGHNT and CDR2 YYREEE (reference sequence). CDR3 region: CASRAGGTSTDTQYF. The CDR3 region has the DNA TGTGCCAGCAGGGCCGGAGGGACTAGCACAGATACGCAGTATTTT.

This clone was detected a few times. The J gene is TRBJ1-1, the V gene TRBV19; 8 bases are a match to TRBD1. The V gene's germline CDR1 is LNHDA and CDR2 SQIVND (reference sequence). There are 14 residues in the CDR3. V was clipped by 5 bases and J by 4 bases; unmatched bases: 6. In nucleotides, the CDR3 is TGTGCCAGTAGTTCCCGACAGGGGAGCACTGAAGCTTTCTTT. This encodes CASSSRQGSTEAFF. The variable domain in full, completed from reference TRBV19 and TRBJ1-1, reads DGGITQSPKYLFRKEGQNVTLSCEQNLNHDAMYWYRQDPGQGLRLIYYSQIVNDFQKGDIAEGYSVSREKKESFPLTVTSAQKNPTAFYLCASSSRQGSTEAFFGQGTRLTVV.

The gene calls are TRBV9 and TRBJ2-1, with D possibly matching TRBD1 (5 bases). The germline V gene encodes CDR1 SGDLS and CDR2 YYNGEE. V was cut by 1 base and J by 1 base, with 9 bases left in between. The CDR3 runs to 15 residues. CDR3 DNA sequence: TGTGCCAGCAGCGTAATGGACATGTCCTACAATGAGCAGTTCTTC. Translation: CASSVMDMSYNEQFF.

The chain joins TRBV2 to TRBJ2-3, with 9 bases that match TRBD2. From germline, CDR1 is SNHLY and CDR2 FYNNEI. Losses at the gene ends were 7 bases for V and 10 bases for J; bases not matched to a gene: 15. CDR3 length: 15 amino acids. Here the CDR3 DNA reads TGTGCCAGCACTCCAACGGGGACTAGCACCTTACCGCAGTATTTT. Its translation: CASTPTGTSTLPQYF.

The rearrangement joins TRBV18 to TRBJ1-4, with no clear D. The CDR3 spans 16 residues. V lost 6 bases, J lost 6 bases, and 20 bases lay in between. Germline values: CDR1 KGHSH, CDR2 LQKENI. The CDR3 region has the DNA TGTGCCAGCTCCCCAATGGCGGTTACCGAGCATGAAAAACTGTTTTTT. Amino acid sequence: CASSPMAVTEHEKLFF.

This clone was recorded only once. The V and J genes are TRBV19 and TRBJ2-5; D not resolved. Trimming removed 5 bases at V and 4 bases at J, with 11 bases between. Germline-derived CDR1 and CDR2 are LNHDA and SQIVND (reference sequence). This CDR3 has 13 residues. The DNA for the CDR3 is TGTGCCAGTAGTCCGACTGGAGTAGAGACCCAGTACTTC. It specifies CASSPTGVETQYF.

CDR3 in amino acids: CASSQLGGGGGELFF. CDR3 DNA sequence: TGTGCCAGCAGCCAGCTAGGCGGGGGAGGCGGGGAGCTGTTTTTT. The genes are TRBV3-1 (or the pseudogene TRBV3-2) and TRBJ2-2; 7 positions agree with TRBD2. Per the germline V gene, CDR1 is LGHDT and CDR2 is YNNKEL (reference sequence). The CDR3 runs to 15 residues. V trimming: 3 bases; J trimming: 7 bases; junction bases outside the gene matches: 8.

V and J are TRBV5-4 and TRBJ1-1; 7 bases are shared with TRBD1. The CDR3 has 16 amino acids. Trimming at V came to 0 bases and at J to 0 bases, leaving 5 bases not matched to a gene. Germline CDR1 is SGHNT and CDR2 is YYREEE (reference sequence). The CDR3 coding sequence is TGTGCCAGCAGCTTGGAATCGGGACAGCTGAACACTGAAGCTTTCTTT. It encodes CASSLESGQLNTEAFF.